This T cell receptor beta chain emerged from a study of human T cells and chemical hapten exposure. Across the whole study: 2% DPC applied to an approximately 2 cm by approximately 2 cm arm area sensitized donors.

Time point reported: patch test 2, 6 weeks after DPC sensitization. Indicated treatment: therapeutic diphenylcyclopropenone sensitization with weekly scalp DPC. Within the library, unique molecular identifiers were attached to each individual cDNA molecule. As processed by the authors: With a range of roughly 23,224 to 690,600, the median per sample was about 87,000 TCRs. TCRdb recomputed calls from the RACE reads with MiXCR, one row per CDR3 protein. For this entry, the V and J calls and clone size follow TCRdb and not the study's own pipeline. The data hold roughly 120,000 distinct CDR3 sequences, with 9.2% observed a single time. This clonotype was recorded at least ten times. CDR3 length: 14 residues. CDR1 is GTSNPN, CDR2 SVGIG, per germline (reference sequence). The V gene lost 0 bases and the J gene lost 3 bases, with 9 bases spanning the gap.

The sequencing here drew on whole blood, taken in connection with sensitization to the hapten diphenylcyclopropenone (DPC). The TCR comes from a middle-aged woman with alopecia areata. Some clones in this sample may be carry-over from other donors' samples. V gene TRBV30 combines with J gene TRBJ2-1; possible D gene TRBD2, 6 bases. The CDR3 nucleotides read TGTGCCTGGAGTGTGGGACTCTTCTACAATGAGCAGTTCTTC. It codes for CAWSVGLFYNEQFF.